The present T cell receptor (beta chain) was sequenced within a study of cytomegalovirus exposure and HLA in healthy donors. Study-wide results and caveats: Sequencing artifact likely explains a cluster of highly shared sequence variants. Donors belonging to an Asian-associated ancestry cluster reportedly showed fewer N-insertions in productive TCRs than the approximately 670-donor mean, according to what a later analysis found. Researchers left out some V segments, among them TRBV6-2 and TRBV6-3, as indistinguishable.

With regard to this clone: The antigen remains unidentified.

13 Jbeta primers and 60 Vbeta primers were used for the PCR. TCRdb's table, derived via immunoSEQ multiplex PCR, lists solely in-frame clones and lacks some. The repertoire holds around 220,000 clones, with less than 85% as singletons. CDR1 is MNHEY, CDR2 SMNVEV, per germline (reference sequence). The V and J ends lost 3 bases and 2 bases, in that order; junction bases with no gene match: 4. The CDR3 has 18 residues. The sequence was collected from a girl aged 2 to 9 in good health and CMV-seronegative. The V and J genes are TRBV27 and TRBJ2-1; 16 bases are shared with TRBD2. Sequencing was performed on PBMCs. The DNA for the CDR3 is TGTGCCAGCAGTTTGCAAGGGACTAGCGGGGGGGCCTACAATGAGCAGTTCTTC. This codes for CASSLQGTSGGAYNEQFF.